This T cell receptor (beta chain) is from a study of CD8 T cells in ankylosing spondylitis. The CDR3 loop spans 15 amino acids. Between the trimmed V and J ends, which lost 2 bases and 5 bases, there was a span of 13 bases. Germline V gene lookup returns CDR1 MNHEY and CDR2 SVGAGI. TCRdb used MiXCR to reprocess the 5' RACE reads, holding one entry per CDR3 protein. This sample has around 150,000 distinct CDR3 sequences, with about 18% found just once. The study, taken as a whole, reports: Clones that were linked to disease were CD8+ and were relatively rare in peripheral blood. Earlier reports found some motif variants in synovial fluid and blood in reactive arthritis. For ankylosing spondylitis blood, a TCR beta motif of 7 to 9 highly homologous variants appeared characteristic.

Concerning this clonotype itself: Its specificity is not known.

This sequence joins TRBV6-5 and TRBJ2-4, with D perhaps matching TRBD1 or TRBD2 (5 bases each). Sequenced input: blood, either unsorted or a sorted T cell fraction (not recorded which). The origin of this receptor is a male donor with ankylosing spondylitis or in good health (not recorded which). CDR3 in DNA: TGTGCCAGCAGTTACGGGATTAGGGGACAAAACATTCAGTACTTC. It is translated as CASSYGIRGQNIQYF.